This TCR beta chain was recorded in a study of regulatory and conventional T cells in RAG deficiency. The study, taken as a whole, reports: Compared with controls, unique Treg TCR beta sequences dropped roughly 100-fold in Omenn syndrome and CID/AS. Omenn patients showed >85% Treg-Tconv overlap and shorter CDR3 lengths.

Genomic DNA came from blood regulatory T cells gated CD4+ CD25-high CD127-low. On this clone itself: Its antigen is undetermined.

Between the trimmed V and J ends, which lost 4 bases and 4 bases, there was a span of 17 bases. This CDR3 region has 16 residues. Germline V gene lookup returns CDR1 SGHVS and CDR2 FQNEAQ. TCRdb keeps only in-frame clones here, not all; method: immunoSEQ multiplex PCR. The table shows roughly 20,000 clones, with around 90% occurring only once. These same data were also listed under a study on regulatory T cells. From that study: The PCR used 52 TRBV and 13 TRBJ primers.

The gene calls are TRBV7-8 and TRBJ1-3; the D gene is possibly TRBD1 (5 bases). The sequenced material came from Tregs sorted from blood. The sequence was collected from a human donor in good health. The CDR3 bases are TGTGCCAGCAGCTCTCAATCCGGGGCGTTAGGAAACACCATATATTTT. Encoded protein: CASSSQSGALGNTIYF.